This is a list of T cell receptor beta chains from one sample in a study of T-cell memory formation after mild COVID-19. TCRdb recomputed calls from the 5' RACE reads with MiXCR, one row per CDR3 protein. The sample includes some 120,000 distinct CDR3 sequences, 15% to 20% of them seen just once. The specimen sequenced was PBMCs or a T cell subset sorted from them (not recorded which). The source of these receptors is an adult woman who had mild COVID-19 (a few samples of this study predate the infection). Cell type and time point are not known. CDR3s include the opening cysteine and the closing phenylalanine or tryptophan. Each record gives: V gene, D gene, clone size, J gene, CDR3 protein, CDR3 DNA. The D gene is left open where the match is weak. Clone size, where shown, is once, few, many, or a class for clones that have expanded.

TRBV7-7	TRBD1	.	TRBJ2-5	CASSEGQGRRETQYF	TGTGCTAGCAGCGAGGGACAGGGGAGGCGAGAGACCCAGTACTTC
TRBV5-1	.	few	TRBJ1-3	CASSSEAGNTIYF	TGCGCCAGCAGCTCAGAAGCTGGAAACACCATATATTTT
TRBV19	.	few	TRBJ2-1	CASSTLRGNEQFF	TGTGCCAGTAGTACCCTGCGGGGCAATGAGCAGTTCTTC
TRBV4-2	.	many	TRBJ2-4	CASSQAPGAKNIQYF	TGTGCCAGCAGCCAAGCCCCGGGAGCCAAAAACATTCAGTACTTC
TRBV18	TRBD1	few	TRBJ2-7	CASSQRTGQSYEQYF	TGTGCCAGCTCACAACGGACAGGGCAATCCTACGAGCAGTACTTC
TRBV5-1	.	.	TRBJ1-1	CASSLVSGSTEAFF	TGCGCCAGCAGCTTGGTGTCAGGGAGCACTGAAGCTTTCTTT
TRBV7-2	TRBD2	few	TRBJ2-5	CASSPLLAGAGETQYF	TGTGCCAGCAGCCCCTTACTAGCGGGAGCGGGAGAGACCCAGTACTTC
TRBV11-2	.	.	TRBJ1-3	CASSLVVTGNTIYF	TGTGCCAGCAGCTTAGTTGTCACCGGAAACACCATATATTTT
TRBV5-5	.	.	TRBJ2-4	CASSSVTAAKNIQYF	TGTGCCAGCAGCTCAGTGACAGCAGCCAAAAACATTCAGTACTTC
TRBV10-3	.	.	TRBJ1-2	CAISAAGVNGYTF	TGTGCCATCAGTGCAGCCGGGGTGAATGGCTACACCTTC
TRBV5-1	.	few	TRBJ1-1	CASSLVGGITEAFF	TGCGCCAGCAGCTTGGTGGGGGGGATCACTGAAGCTTTCTTT
TRBV7-9	TRBD2	.	TRBJ2-2	CASRSFKGGSGGTNTGELFF	TGTGCCAGCAGATCCTTCAAGGGAGGTAGCGGGGGGACGAACACCGGGGAGCTGTTTTTT
TRBV11-1	TRBD2	few	TRBJ2-7	CASSLTSTSGAYEQYF	TGTGCCAGCAGCTTAACGTCTACTAGCGGGGCCTACGAGCAGTACTTC
TRBV10-3	TRBD2	few	TRBJ2-5	CAISGSAGQETQYF	TGTGCCATCAGTGGGTCAGCGGGGCAAGAGACCCAGTACTTC
TRBV27	.	few	TRBJ1-5	CASSLGGLGNQPQHF	TGTGCCAGCAGTTTAGGAGGGTTGGGCAATCAGCCCCAGCATTTT
TRBV5-1	.	.	TRBJ2-1	CASSSRGGSYNEQFF	TGCGCCAGCAGCTCGAGGGGGGGCTCCTACAATGAGCAGTTCTTC
TRBV7-7	.	few	TRBJ2-1	CASSLVQGFDEQFF	TGTGCTAGCAGCTTAGTCCAGGGTTTCGATGAGCAGTTCTTC
TRBV10-3	TRBD2	few	TRBJ2-1	CAISESRITGLAYNEQFF	TGTGCCATCAGTGAGTCGAGGATAACGGGACTAGCCTACAATGAGCAGTTCTTC
TRBV7-9	.	many	TRBJ2-7	CASSSDWISWAF	TGTGCCAGCAGTTCGGACTGGATTTCGTGGGCTTTC
TRBV9	.	few	TRBJ2-7	CASSVSGSAYEQYF	TGTGCCAGCAGCGTATCGGGTAGCGCCTACGAGCAGTACTTC
TRBV18	TRBD2	.	TRBJ2-3	CASSPAGVDTQYF	TGTGCCAGCTCACCAGCGGGAGTAGATACGCAGTATTTT
TRBV19	.	few	TRBJ1-6	CAPVIGKASPLHF	TGTGCCCCCGTGATCGGGAAGGCGTCACCCCTCCACTTT
TRBV4-2	.	few	TRBJ2-1	CASSQENSLVYNEQFF	TGTGCCAGCAGCCAAGAAAACAGCCTAGTCTACAATGAGCAGTTCTTC
TRBV30	TRBD2	.	TRBJ2-7	CAWSPVSPRLAGHSYEQYF	TGTGCCTGGAGTCCAGTCAGCCCTCGACTAGCGGGGCATTCCTACGAGCAGTACTTC
TRBV24-1	TRBD1	few	TRBJ1-2	CATSDPQGADGYTF	TGTGCCACCAGTGATCCACAGGGGGCGGATGGCTACACCTTC
TRBV29-1	TRBD1	.	TRBJ1-1	CSAPVPDRGNTEAFF	TGCAGCGCACCCGTCCCGGACAGGGGAAACACTGAAGCTTTCTTT
TRBV19	.	few	TRBJ2-6	CASSIVVIAAPGANVLTF	TGTGCCAGTAGTATCGTAGTGATAGCGGCCCCTGGGGCCAACGTCCTGACTTTC
TRBV29-1	.	.	TRBJ2-7	CSAKTGREQYF	TGCAGCGCCAAGACGGGGAGGGAGCAGTACTTC
TRBV20-1	TRBD2	.	TRBJ2-1	CSATILAANYNEQFF	TGCAGTGCTACCATACTAGCGGCGAATTACAATGAGCAGTTCTTC